A selection of T cell receptor beta chains follows, all from one sample in a study of control samples from healthy donors and cancer patients. The table came from immunoSEQ multiplex PCR; TCRdb's copy has only in-frame clones and leaves some out. This table holds tens of thousands of clones, roughly 91% found once. What was sequenced was blood. The receptors were sampled from a man aged 50 to 60 in good health. The CDR3 runs from the conserved cysteine through the conserved F or W. A D gene is named only where the DNA matches it firmly. Size is omitted from some rows. Given values are once, few, many or a class for expanded clones.

d_gene: NA
j_gene: TRBJ1-2
abundance: NA
v_gene: TRBV18
CDR3nt: TGTGCCAGCTCACCACCGGGGCCAGACTATGGCTACACCTTC
CDR3aa: CASSPPGPDYGYTF

d_gene: NA
j_gene: TRBJ2-5
abundance: NA
v_gene: TRBV18
CDR3nt: TGTGCCAGCTCGCCGAGAGTGGGGGTCCAAGAGACCCAGTACTTC
CDR3aa: CASSPRVGVQETQYF

d_gene: TRBD1
j_gene: TRBJ2-3
abundance: NA
v_gene: TRBV5-1
CDR3nt: TGCGCCAGCAGCTCGAGGGCAGGGGGCCCAGATACGCAGTATTTT
CDR3aa: CASSSRAGGPDTQYF

d_gene: NA
j_gene: TRBJ1-1
abundance: NA
v_gene: TRBV18
CDR3nt: TGTGCCAGCTCACCAGGGGCCATGAACACTGAAGCTTTCTTT
CDR3aa: CASSPGAMNTEAFF

d_gene: TRBD1
j_gene: TRBJ2-1
abundance: NA
v_gene: TRBV2
CDR3nt: TGTGCCAGCAGCGGACAGGGGAATGAGCAGTTCTTC
CDR3aa: CASSGQGNEQFF

d_gene: NA
j_gene: TRBJ2-1
abundance: once
v_gene: TRBV6-5
CDR3nt: TGTGCCAGCAGGGCCGACGGGGGCTACAATGAGCAGTTCTTC
CDR3aa: CASRADGGYNEQFF

d_gene: TRBD2
j_gene: TRBJ2-1
abundance: NA
v_gene: TRBV11-3
CDR3nt: TGTGCCAGCAGCTTAGAAGGTAGCGGGGGGGTTGAGCAGTTCTTC
CDR3aa: CASSLEGSGGVEQFF

d_gene: NA
j_gene: TRBJ1-1
abundance: NA
v_gene: TRBV18
CDR3nt: TGTGCCAGCTCACCACCGAGAAGGGATGAAGCTTTCTTT
CDR3aa: CASSPPRRDEAFF

d_gene: NA
j_gene: TRBJ1-5
abundance: NA
v_gene: TRBV4-2
CDR3nt: TGTGCCAGCAGCTCAGGCTCCGGCCCCCAGCATTTT
CDR3aa: CASSSGSGPQHF

d_gene: NA
j_gene: TRBJ2-5
abundance: once
v_gene: TRBV2
CDR3nt: TGTGCCAGCCTAAAGCGCGAGACCCAGTACTTC
CDR3aa: CASLKRETQYF

d_gene: TRBD1
j_gene: TRBJ1-4
abundance: NA
v_gene: TRBV19
CDR3nt: TGTGCCAGTGGAAGGGACAGGGGAGAGCTCTGGGGTGAAAAACTGTTTTTT
CDR3aa: CASGRDRGELWGEKLFF

d_gene: NA
j_gene: TRBJ2-3
abundance: NA
v_gene: TRBV5-1
CDR3nt: TGCGCCAGCAGCTTGGAGGGGGGCACAGATACGCAGTATTTT
CDR3aa: CASSLEGGTDTQYF

d_gene: NA
j_gene: TRBJ2-2
abundance: NA
v_gene: TRBV18
CDR3nt: TGTGCCAGCTCGCCGACGGACCAGGCCACCGGGGAGCTGTTTTTT
CDR3aa: CASSPTDQATGELFF

d_gene: NA
j_gene: TRBJ1-6
abundance: NA
v_gene: TRBV7-9
CDR3nt: TGTGCCAGCAGCGAAGGGGGGTTGGGCCATAATTCACCCCTCCACTTT
CDR3aa: CASSEGGLGHNSPLHF

d_gene: NA
j_gene: TRBJ1-5
abundance: NA
v_gene: TRBV6-5
CDR3nt: TGTGCCAGCAGTTACTCGGGTGTTAGCAATCAGCCCCAGCATTTT
CDR3aa: CASSYSGVSNQPQHF

d_gene: NA
j_gene: TRBJ2-5
abundance: once
v_gene: TRBV15
CDR3nt: TGTGCCACCAGCAGAGTAGTGGGCGGGACTCAAGAGACCCAGTACTTC
CDR3aa: CATSRVVGGTQETQYF

d_gene: TRBD1
j_gene: TRBJ1-2
abundance: NA
v_gene: TRBV5-4
CDR3nt: TGTGCCAGCAGCCCCGGACAGGGAAACTATGGCTACACCTTC
CDR3aa: CASSPGQGNYGYTF

d_gene: NA
j_gene: TRBJ2-2
abundance: NA
v_gene: TRBV2
CDR3nt: TGTGCCAGCAGTCGCGCCTTGAGCACCGGGGAGCTGTTTTTT
CDR3aa: CASSRALSTGELFF